The T cell receptor beta chain described here comes from a study of Ad26.COV2.S vaccination and SARS-CoV-2 variants. Across the whole study: Donor had been placed in the Ad26.COV2.S arm of the COV1001 trial.

Treatment denoted: roughly 18 received Ad26.COV2.S at low or high dose, single or two shots; roughly five received placebo; per-sample allocation not given. On day 63 after the first injection, vaccine and placebo recipients gave samples. Study-wide results and limits: Recipients given vaccine exceeded placebo recipients in spike-specific TCR breadth.

Details on this clone: Antigen: not known.

Some clones are missing from TCRdb's copy, which holds only in-frame ones; the method was immunoSEQ multiplex PCR. Here the sample spans approximately 410,000 clones, approximately 88% being singletons. V trimming: 4 bases; J trimming: 1 base; junction bases outside the gene matches: 0. There are 14 residues in the CDR3. The germline gives CDR1 SGHRS, CDR2 YFSETQ. The receptor comes from a person aged 18 to 59 who received the Ad26.COV2.S COVID-19 vaccine or a placebo. Specimen: peripheral blood, collected in a trial of Ad26.COV2.S vaccine versus placebo. The chain joins TRBV5-1 to TRBJ2-5; 11 positions match TRBD2. The CDR3 is CASSGTSGQETQYF. DNA of the CDR3: TGCGCCAGCAGCGGGACTAGCGGCCAAGAGACCCAGTACTTC.